This paragraph reports one T cell receptor (beta chain). The data are from a study of regulatory dendritic cells for organ transplantation. V was pared by 1 base and J by 1 base, with 11 bases between. CDR1 is SEHNR, CDR2 FQNEAQ, per germline (reference sequence). This CDR3 is built from 16 residues. Produced via immunoSEQ multiplex PCR; TCRdb's table is partial and in-frame only. Of more than 35,000 clones in the sample, under 95% were seen once. Sequencing was performed on naive CD8+ T cells from blood. This sample's subset: CD45RA+ naive T cells. The gene calls are TRBV7-9 and TRBJ2-1; D perhaps matches TRBD1 (5 bases). This clonotype was obtained from a human donor in good health. The CDR3 bases are TGTGCCAGCAGCTTAGGCGACAGTCCTTCCTACAATGAGCAGTTCTTC. This encodes CASSLGDSPSYNEQFF. The full variable domain, its missing parts supplied by reference TRBV7-9 and TRBJ2-1, is DTGVSQNPRHKITKRGQNVTFRCDPISEHNRLYWYRQTLGQGPEFLTYFQNEAQLEKSRLLSDRFSAERPKGSFSTLEIQRTEQGDSAMYLCASSLGDSPSYNEQFFGPGTRLTVL.